The rows below give T cell receptor beta chains drawn from one sample of a study of CD8 T cells in Susac syndrome. TCRdb independently ran MiXCR on the immunoSEQ multiplex PCR reads; one entry per CDR3 protein. Among 100,000 to 150,000 distinct CDR3 sequences listed, about 93% were seen once. The sequenced material came from CD8+ T cells from PBMCs. The receptors come from a human donor with Susac syndrome. CDR3s leave out the opening cysteine and the closing phenylalanine or tryptophan. The order of the fields is J gene, V gene, CDR3 length, CDR3 protein.

J gene: TRBJ2-3; V gene: TRBV3-1; CDR3 length: 11; CDR3 protein: ASSQEFGDTQY
J gene: TRBJ1-2; V gene: TRBV5-1; CDR3 length: 15; CDR3 protein: ASSLGDNGSINYGYT
J gene: TRBJ2-7; V gene: TRBV27; CDR3 length: 13; CDR3 protein: ASSLSRTGPYEQY
J gene: TRBJ1-5; V gene: TRBV2; CDR3 length: 11; CDR3 protein: ASSEIVNQPQH
J gene: TRBJ1-4; V gene: TRBV11-2; CDR3 length: 15; CDR3 protein: ASSAFAYRVLQEKLF
J gene: TRBJ2-2; V gene: TRBV5-1; CDR3 length: 12; CDR3 protein: ASSRTGDTGELF
J gene: TRBJ1-1; V gene: TRBV19; CDR3 length: 11; CDR3 protein: ASSIVVNTEAF
J gene: TRBJ2-1; V gene: TRBV2; CDR3 length: 12; CDR3 protein: ASPGRASYNEQF
J gene: TRBJ2-2; V gene: TRBV19; CDR3 length: 13; CDR3 protein: ASRWDGRDTGELF
J gene: TRBJ2-7; V gene: TRBV7-2; CDR3 length: 13; CDR3 protein: ASSPSGTTGYEQY
J gene: TRBJ2-1; V gene: TRBV7-9; CDR3 length: 14; CDR3 protein: ASSLGTGTSVHEQF
J gene: TRBJ2-7; V gene: TRBV5-4; CDR3 length: 10; CDR3 protein: ASSLTGSEQY
J gene: TRBJ2-6; V gene: TRBV27; CDR3 length: 17; CDR3 protein: ASSTLTGGAPSGANVLT
J gene: TRBJ2-1; V gene: TRBV30; CDR3 length: 13; CDR3 protein: AWSFEGLPYNEQF
J gene: TRBJ1-2; V gene: TRBV12-3/TRBV12-4; CDR3 length: 12; CDR3 protein: ASILTGLDYGYT
J gene: TRBJ1-1; V gene: TRBV28; CDR3 length: 12; CDR3 protein: ASSYSRTNTEAF
J gene: TRBJ2-7; V gene: TRBV9; CDR3 length: 13; CDR3 protein: ASSGVGLAGDEQY
J gene: TRBJ2-3; V gene: TRBV28; CDR3 length: 11; CDR3 protein: ASSLGTWGTQY
J gene: TRBJ1-4; V gene: TRBV7-9; CDR3 length: 11; CDR3 protein: ASSLATNEKLF
J gene: TRBJ2-5; V gene: TRBV12-3/TRBV12-4; CDR3 length: 12; CDR3 protein: ASSPGGEGETQY
J gene: TRBJ2-7; V gene: TRBV28; CDR3 length: 11; CDR3 protein: ASRLRASYEQY
J gene: TRBJ2-3; V gene: TRBV20-1; CDR3 length: 12; CDR3 protein: SDAPSGPTDTQY
J gene: TRBJ1-1; V gene: TRBV20-1; CDR3 length: 13; CDR3 protein: SARDWGEKNTEAF
J gene: TRBJ2-7; V gene: TRBV30; CDR3 length: 13; CDR3 protein: AWRPYRGRNYEQY
J gene: TRBJ2-3; V gene: TRBV13; CDR3 length: 15; CDR3 protein: ASSPHGTSGDTDTQY
J gene: TRBJ2-1; V gene: TRBV18; CDR3 length: 13; CDR3 protein: ASSPLAGGDHEQF
J gene: TRBJ2-7; V gene: TRBV30; CDR3 length: 9; CDR3 protein: AWSGTNEQY
J gene: TRBJ2-1; V gene: TRBV3-1; CDR3 length: 13; CDR3 protein: ASSQDVDSYNEQF
J gene: TRBJ2-7; V gene: TRBV4-3; CDR3 length: 14; CDR3 protein: ASSQERLAGEHEQY
J gene: TRBJ2-7; V gene: TRBV21-1; CDR3 length: 10; CDR3 protein: ASSKAYCEQY
J gene: TRBJ1-2; V gene: TRBV2; CDR3 length: 11; CDR3 protein: ASVRDADYGYT
J gene: TRBJ2-7; V gene: TRBV9; CDR3 length: 12; CDR3 protein: ASSPPGASYEQY
J gene: TRBJ2-7; V gene: TRBV9; CDR3 length: 10; CDR3 protein: ASSGQGDEQY
J gene: TRBJ2-4; V gene: TRBV7-9; CDR3 length: 8; CDR3 protein: ASRPNIQY
J gene: TRBJ1-1; V gene: TRBV30; CDR3 length: 10; CDR3 protein: AWNRGNTEAF
J gene: TRBJ1-2; V gene: TRBV12-3/TRBV12-4; CDR3 length: 13; CDR3 protein: ASSLASGGASGYT
J gene: TRBJ2-3; V gene: TRBV12-3/TRBV12-4; CDR3 length: 11; CDR3 protein: ASSLALADTQY
J gene: TRBJ2-3; V gene: TRBV27; CDR3 length: 10; CDR3 protein: ASSSRGREQY
J gene: TRBJ2-3; V gene: TRBV7-9; CDR3 length: 11; CDR3 protein: ASSSPNTDTQY
J gene: TRBJ1-2; V gene: TRBV7-2; CDR3 length: 12; CDR3 protein: ASSFLGLGYGYT
J gene: TRBJ2-5; V gene: TRBV11-1; CDR3 length: 12; CDR3 protein: ASSQGQGEETQY
J gene: TRBJ2-5; V gene: TRBV20-1; CDR3 length: 13; CDR3 protein: SARSVAGETETQY
J gene: TRBJ1-2; V gene: TRBV12-3/TRBV12-4; CDR3 length: 14; CDR3 protein: ASSPTGTPTNYGYT
J gene: TRBJ1-1; V gene: TRBV30; CDR3 length: 11; CDR3 protein: AWNPAEGTEAF
J gene: TRBJ1-2; V gene: TRBV13; CDR3 length: 11; CDR3 protein: ASSLGASPGYT
J gene: TRBJ2-2; V gene: TRBV11-1; CDR3 length: 13; CDR3 protein: ASSGTGPSTGELF
J gene: TRBJ2-1; V gene: TRBV6-4; CDR3 length: 13; CDR3 protein: ASSDSSRGGDEQF
J gene: TRBJ2-7; V gene: TRBV6-5; CDR3 length: 12; CDR3 protein: ASSYRWGNYEQY
J gene: TRBJ1-1; V gene: TRBV7-9; CDR3 length: 11; CDR3 protein: ASSSSGVTEAF
J gene: TRBJ1-5; V gene: TRBV3-1; CDR3 length: 11; CDR3 protein: ASSQDTGQPQH
J gene: TRBJ2-7; V gene: TRBV14; CDR3 length: 14; CDR3 protein: ASSQPRPGTAYEQY
J gene: TRBJ1-2; V gene: TRBV12-3/TRBV12-4; CDR3 length: 13; CDR3 protein: ASSLDRVGSYGYT
J gene: TRBJ1-1; V gene: TRBV19; CDR3 length: 12; CDR3 protein: ASSAGQGNTEAF
J gene: TRBJ1-4; V gene: TRBV5-4; CDR3 length: 12; CDR3 protein: ASSLGMTNEKLF
J gene: TRBJ2-5; V gene: TRBV4-3; CDR3 length: 14; CDR3 protein: ASSQDIGVREETQY